This TCR beta chain emerged from a study of OX40 agonist ivuxolimab in advanced cancers. Study-level information: Ivuxolimab, an agonistic anti-OX40 (CD134) antibody, was given to patients.

The CDR3 totals 12 residues. CDR1 and CDR2 (germline): SQVTM, ANQGSEA. Trimming took 6 bases from V and 3 from J, leaving 9 bases between them. Clones were read by immunoSEQ multiplex PCR, and TCRdb kept only the in-frame ones, dropping some. The table records 50,000 to 65,000 clones, approximately 80% of them present only once. The sequence was collected from an adult with an advanced solid tumor such as melanoma, head and neck, liver or kidney cancer. V is TRBV29-1 and J is TRBJ2-1; a weak D match, TRBD1 (5 bases). Sequencing used CD4+ or CD8+ T cells sorted from blood, obtained in a trial of the OX40 agonist ivuxolimab. Here the CDR3 reads CSVDNFYNEQFF. As DNA, the CDR3 is TGCAGCGTGGACAATTTCTACAATGAGCAGTTCTTC.